The T cell receptor (beta chain) described here comes from a study of T cell changes during pregnancy in multiple sclerosis. V lost 6 bases to trimming and J lost 3 bases, with 12 bases between them. Germline values: CDR1 KGHSH, CDR2 LQKENI. The CDR3 has 13 residues. Sequenced by immunoSEQ multiplex PCR; TCRdb stores in-frame clones only, minus some. The sample has roughly 37,000 clones, about nine tenths seen once. This clone showed up just a few times. This sequence joins TRBV18 and TRBJ2-7; possible D gene TRBD1, 6 bases. The material was CD4+ T cells from peripheral blood mononuclear cells, obtained in the second trimester of pregnancy. The sequence was obtained from a female donor in good health, enrolled as a control in a pregnancy study. The CDR3 reads CASSGATDYEQYF. The CDR3 DNA reads TGTGCCAGCTCGGGGGCGACGGACTACGAGCAGTACTTC.